This T cell receptor beta chain was found in a study of regulatory T cells in long-lasting Graves disease. Study background: Freshly diagnosed Graves' patients had used antithyroid drugs for under 3 months.

In building TCR beta libraries, iRepertoire HTBI primers were used together with Arm-PCR of CDR3 regions. MiXCR, run by TCRdb on the multiplex PCR reads, gives a single entry per CDR3 protein. The table has 400,000 to 550,000 distinct CDR3 sequences, about 16% seen once. This clonotype was observed many times. Time point specified: newly diagnosed GD, antithyroid drugs for less than 3 months. TCR sequences were obtained from RNA taken from PBMCs. The patient group derived from an endocrinology department in Xi'an, China. In germline, CDR1 is MNHEY, CDR2 SMNVEV (reference sequence). There are 15 residues in the CDR3. V gave up 0 bases and J gave up 0 bases, with 8 bases separating them. The same sample was also studied in work on T cells in Graves' hyperthyroidism and ophthalmopathy. That source reports: These patients, aged 18 to 65, had recently diagnosed hyperthyroidism lasting under 2 months.

This receptor was identified in a woman in her twenties or thirties with Graves disease. The sample here was peripheral blood mononuclear cells (PBMCs), taken at new diagnosis, from a patient treated with antithyroid drugs. The chain couples TRBV27 to TRBJ1-1; D remains unclear. CDR3 in DNA: TGTGCCAGCAGTTTATCGAAAGGGATGAACACTGAAGCTTTCTTT. This sequence encodes CASSLSKGMNTEAFF.